This TCR beta chain was captured by sequencing in a study of blood T cell repertoires in COVID-19. The CDR3 spans 15 residues. V was shortened by 3 bases and J by 0 bases, with 11 bases between the two germline ends. CDR1 and CDR2 (germline): KGHSH, LQKENI. TCRdb's copy holds only in-frame clones and misses some; the assay was immunoSEQ multiplex PCR. Of 45,000 to 70,000 clones in the sample, around 84% were seen once. The specimen was peripheral blood. V is TRBV18 and J is TRBJ1-2; D is unclear. The sequence was obtained from an elderly woman with acute or convalescent COVID-19. The CDR3 DNA follows: TGTGCCAGCTCACCTACAGAGAAGGCTAACTATGGCTACACCTTC. It codes for CASSPTEKANYGYTF. Full variable domain (missing parts from reference TRBV18 and TRBJ1-2): NAGVMQNPRHLVRRRGQEARLRCSPMKGHSHVYWYRQLPEEGLKFMVYLQKENIIDESGMPKERFSAEFPKEGPSILRIQQVVRGDSAAYFCASSPTEKANYGYTFGSGTRLTVV.